This T cell receptor beta chain derives from a study of regulatory T cells in long-lasting Graves disease. Construction of the TCR beta libraries employed iRepertoire HTBI primers in conjunction with Arm-PCR of CDR3 regions. TCRdb re-called the multiplex PCR reads with MiXCR, one entry per CDR3 protein. The sample consists of 500,000 or so distinct CDR3 sequences, 11% to 15% of them appearing once. The V gene end was trimmed by 1 base and the J gene end by 4 bases; junction bases not matched to a gene: 3. This CDR3 is built from 15 residues. The germline CDR1 and CDR2 sequences are SGHVS and FQNEAQ. Stated time point: newly diagnosed GD, antithyroid drugs for less than 3 months. Researchers made the TCR library from RNA that was extracted from PBMCs. These data also featured in a second study, about T cells in Graves' hyperthyroidism and ophthalmopathy.

The sequence was collected from a woman in her forties or fifties with Graves disease. The sample here was peripheral blood mononuclear cells (PBMCs), taken at new diagnosis, from a patient treated with antithyroid drugs. The chain recombines TRBV7-8 with TRBJ2-7, with 11 nucleotides matching TRBD1. The DNA for the CDR3 is TGTGCCAGCAGCTTAGAGGGGACAGGGGGATACGAGCAGTACTTC. Encoded protein: CASSLEGTGGYEQYF.